These 25 T cell receptor beta chains share one sample of origin, sequenced in a study of immune cell composition in non-small cell lung cancer. The data were produced by immunoSEQ multiplex PCR, yet TCRdb's version contains in-frame clones alone and is incomplete. Here the sample spans roughly 10,000 clones, around 68% being singletons. Sequenced sample: lung tumor tissue. The source of these receptors is a human donor with non-small cell lung cancer.

The chain is built from TRBV28 and TRBJ2-2, with D possibly being TRBD2 (6 bases). Germline V gives CDR1 MDHEN, CDR2 SYDVKM. V lost 2 bases, J lost 12 bases, and 13 bases lay in between. The CDR3 is 13 amino acids. The CDR3 protein is CASSLELARKLFF. The CDR3 DNA follows: TGTGCCAGCAGTTTAGAACTAGCCAGGAAGCTGTTTTTT.

The rearrangement joins TRBV30 to TRBJ2-3; D unresolved. Trimming pared 2 bases from V and 5 bases from J, leaving 8 bases between. The CDR3 has 12 amino acids. Looked up from germline, CDR1 is GTSNPN and CDR2 is SVGIG (reference sequence). The CDR3 nucleotides read TGTGCCTGGAGTAGTATGGGAGATACGCAGTATTTT. It codes for CAWSSMGDTQYF.

The sample holds a few counts of this clone. The chain is built from TRBV11-1 and TRBJ2-7; D not certain. The germline CDR1 and CDR2 sequences are SGHAT and FQDESV (reference sequence). The CDR3 totals 15 residues. V lost 2 bases, J lost 3 bases, and 14 bases lay in between. For the CDR3, the DNA is TGTGCCAGCAGCTTATTTGCTAAGGATGGCTACGAGCAGTACTTC. Translation: CASSLFAKDGYEQYF.

The rearrangement uses TRBV27 and TRBJ1-2; D is perhaps TRBD1 (5 bases). Germline CDR1 MNHEY, CDR2 SMNVEV (reference sequence). The germline V and J ends were trimmed by 6 bases and 3 bases, with 29 bases remaining between them. The CDR3 is 19 amino acids. This CDR3 is CASRPQSWGGTRNDYGYTF. The CDR3 DNA is TGTGCCAGCAGGCCCCAATCTTGGGGGGGGACTCGTAACGACTATGGCTACACCTTC.

This rearrangement joins TRBV10-3 to TRBJ2-3; a weak D match, TRBD2 (6 bases). V lost 3 bases, J lost 3 bases, and 13 bases lay in between. This CDR3 has 15 residues. Germline-derived CDR1 and CDR2 are ENHRY and SYGVKD. Here the CDR3 reads CAISDSTGTTDTQYF. CDR3 nucleotides: TGTGCCATCAGTGATTCCACCGGGACTACAGATACGCAGTATTTT.

V usage is TRBV4-3 and J usage is TRBJ1-4, with D possibly matching TRBD1 (5 bases). CDR1 and CDR2 (germline): LGHNA, YSLEER. Trimming removed 0 bases at V and 5 bases at J, with 13 bases between. The CDR3 consists of 16 residues. The CDR3 DNA follows: TGCGCCAGCAGCCAAGATATTGGGGGGGGAAATGAAAAACTGTTTTTT. Its protein product is CASSQDIGGGNEKLFF.

The chain employs TRBV2 and TRBJ2-1; the D gene is possibly TRBD2 (5 bases). The V gene's germline CDR1 is SNHLY and CDR2 FYNNEI. There are 12 residues in the CDR3. V was cut by 6 bases and J by 10 bases, with 13 bases left in between. CDR3 region: CASSQLEWEQFF. The DNA for the CDR3 is TGTGCCAGCAGCCAACTAGAATGGGAGCAGTTCTTC.

In its sample, this clone was seen a few times. The rearrangement links TRBV14 to TRBJ1-3; a possible D gene is TRBD1 (5 bases). V lost 2 bases and J lost 4, with 18 bases in between. Per the germline V gene, CDR1 is SGHDN and CDR2 is FVKESK. CDR3 length equals 17 residues. The DNA for the CDR3 is TGTGCCAGCAGCCAATTTCAGGGCATAACTGCCGGAAACACCATATATTTT. Translating gives CASSQFQGITAGNTIYF. Full variable domain (missing parts from reference TRBV14 and TRBJ1-3): EAGVTQFPSHSVIEKGQTVTLRCDPISGHDNLYWYRRVMGKEIKFLLHFVKESKQDESGMPNNRFLAERTGGTYSTLKVQPAELEDSGVYFCASSQFQGITAGNTIYFGEGSWLTVV.

V is TRBV5-1 and J is TRBJ1-6; no definite D call. This CDR3 comprises 15 residues. Trimming removed 6 bases at V and 9 bases at J, with 19 bases between. The germline V gene encodes CDR1 SGHRS and CDR2 YFSETQ. DNA of the CDR3: TGCGCCAGCACCGCGGGATTACCGGCGACTTCACCCCTCCACTTT. It codes for CASTAGLPATSPLHF.

The J gene is TRBJ2-7, the V gene TRBV7-8; 7 bases are a match to TRBD2. The V gene's germline CDR1 is SGHVS and CDR2 FQNEAQ. V lost 5 bases and J lost 0; bases outside the gene matches: 7. CDR3 size: 15 residues. CDR3 protein: CASSGAWGGSYEQYF. The CDR3 region has the DNA TGTGCCAGCAGCGGCGCTTGGGGGGGCTCCTACGAGCAGTACTTC.

V and J are TRBV6-6 and TRBJ2-3; D is perhaps TRBD1 (5 bases). CDR1 is MNHNY and CDR2 is SVGAGI in the germline V gene (reference sequence). V dropped 5 bases and J dropped 5 bases, with 17 bases sitting between them. The CDR3 totals 15 residues. The CDR3 nucleotides are TGTGCCAGCAGTCCCGACAGAGTGCACTTAGATACGCAGTATTTT. Protein product: CASSPDRVHLDTQYF.

This clone has a single count. V is TRBV11-2 and J is TRBJ2-3, with 7 bases fitting TRBD1. Germline CDR1 SGHAT, CDR2 FQNNGV. The CDR3 consists of 15 residues. The V segment lost 5 bases and the J segment 2 bases; nucleotides outside the gene matches: 7. CDR3 bases: TGTGCCAGCAGCCAGACAGGGACCGACACAGATACGCAGTATTTT. Protein: CASSQTGTDTDTQYF. Supplemented by reference TRBV11-2 and TRBJ2-3, the full variable domain reads EAGVAQSPRYKIIEKRQSVAFWCNPISGHATLYWYQQILGQGPKLLIQFQNNGVVDDSQLPKDRFSAERLKGVDSTLKIQPAKLEDSAVYLCASSQTGTDTDTQYFGPGTRLTVL.

This clone was recorded a few times. V and J are TRBV4-3 and TRBJ2-7, with 8 bases aligning to TRBD1. The ends lost 1 base at V and 2 bases at J; junction bases unmatched: 13. Germline-derived CDR1 and CDR2 are LGHNA and YSLEER. This CDR3 comprises 18 residues. The DNA for the CDR3 is TGCGCCAGCAGCCAAGCGTTCTCGCTAGGGACAGGAGCCTACGAGCAGTACTTC. Translating gives CASSQAFSLGTGAYEQYF.

The rearrangement uses TRBV6-5 and TRBJ2-3; tentative D call: TRBD2 (5 bases). The V and J ends lost 6 bases and 3 bases respectively, with 10 bases between them. CDR3 size: 13 residues. The V gene's germline CDR1 is MNHEY and CDR2 SVGAGI. CDR3 in DNA: TGTGCCAGCAGGAAACTAGGGACAGATACGCAGTATTTT. Translated: CASRKLGTDTQYF.

The DNA of the CDR3 is TGTGCCAGCAGCTTAGGGTTTGGGACAACGGATGAAAAACTGTTTTTT. Its translation: CASSLGFGTTDEKLFF. V and J are TRBV11-2 and TRBJ1-4; possibly TRBD1 for D (6 bases). V lost 1 base to trimming and J lost 6 bases, with 15 bases between them. CDR3 length equals 16 residues. Germline CDR1 is SGHAT and CDR2 is FQNNGV. The variable domain in full, with the rest retrieved from reference TRBV11-2 and TRBJ1-4, is EAGVAQSPRYKIIEKRQSVAFWCNPISGHATLYWYQQILGQGPKLLIQFQNNGVVDDSQLPKDRFSAERLKGVDSTLKIQPAKLEDSAVYLCASSLGFGTTDEKLFFGSGTQLSVL.

This clone is classed as medium-sized. Other DNA sequences in this sample translate to the same CDR3. CDR3 bases: TGCGCCAGCAGCCAAGATCGGCAGCAGCCCCAGCATTTT. This sequence encodes CASSQDRQQPQHF. The rearrangement uses TRBV4-3 and TRBJ1-5; D uncertain. The V end was cut by 0 bases, the J end by 7 bases, with 7 bases between. Germline V CDR1 and CDR2: LGHNA, YSLEER. This CDR3 has 13 amino acids.

This chain connects TRBV6-1 to TRBJ2-7, with D uncertain. V lost 4 bases and J lost 2, with 12 bases in between. Germline lookup yields CDR1 MNHNS and CDR2 SASEGT. This CDR3 comprises 14 residues. The CDR3 coding sequence is TGTGCCAGCAGTGCCTCCCTTATAACCTACGAGCAGTACTTC. It is translated as CASSASLITYEQYF.

The chain recombines TRBV7-9 with TRBJ1-6; D may be TRBD1 (5 bases). CDR1 and CDR2 from the germline V gene are SEHNR and FQNEAQ (reference sequence). V was shortened by 4 bases and J by 3 bases, with 13 bases between the two germline ends. The CDR3 has 16 amino acids. The CDR3 loop reads CASSSGTGFYNSPLHF. The CDR3 DNA is TGTGCCAGCAGCTCCGGAACAGGTTTCTATAATTCACCCCTCCACTTT.

This clone was seen only a few times. The chain employs TRBV7-9 and TRBJ1-1, with D possibly TRBD1 on 5 matching bases. Germline V lookup: CDR1 SEHNR, CDR2 FQNEAQ (reference sequence). The CDR3 has 15 amino acids. V dropped 5 bases and J dropped 5 bases, with 18 bases sitting between them. CDR3 nucleotides: TGTGCCAGCAGCCCCGCCTTGGGGAAGGGGACTGAAGCTTTCTTT. Translation: CASSPALGKGTEAFF.

Judged by abundance, this clone is medium-sized. The chain recombines TRBV29-1 with TRBJ1-3; 8 bases are a match to TRBD1. The germline V gene has CDR1 SQVTM and CDR2 ANQGSEA. The CDR3 is 11 amino acids. V lost 3 bases and J lost 9; bases outside the gene matches: 1. The CDR3 loop reads CSVDDRGTIYF. The DNA of the CDR3 is TGCAGCGTTGATGACAGGGGCACCATATATTTT.

The chain carries TRBV18 and TRBJ1-1; D is possibly TRBD1 (6 bases). CDR3 length: 14 amino acids. The V gene lost 6 bases and the J gene lost 5 bases, with 16 bases spanning the gap. Germline V CDR1 and CDR2: KGHSH, LQKENI. CDR3: CASSRPQGGTEAFF. The DNA of the CDR3 is TGTGCCAGCTCTCGACCACAGGGAGGAACTGAAGCTTTCTTT.

The chain links TRBV7-8 to TRBJ2-7; D tentatively fits TRBD1 or TRBD2 (5 bases each). Germline lookup yields CDR1 SGHVS and CDR2 FQNEAQ. There are 13 residues in the CDR3. Trimming pared 1 base from V and 7 bases from J, leaving 11 bases between. CDR3 protein: CASSLGDYREQYF. The CDR3 DNA sequence: TGTGCCAGCAGCTTAGGCGACTACAGGGAGCAGTACTTC.

This clone showed up just a few times. The J gene is TRBJ2-7, the V gene TRBV7-9; D may be TRBD2 (7 bases). The CDR3 is made up of 14 amino acids. Germline CDR1 reads SEHNR; CDR2 reads FQNEAQ (reference sequence). Trimming cost V 11 bases and J 6 bases, with 23 bases left between them. CDR3 residues: CAGDIRGAVGEQYF. CDR3 coding DNA: TGTGCCGGAGATATTCGGGGGGCCGTCGGCGAGCAGTACTTC.

The chain is built from TRBV5-6 and TRBJ1-4; maybe TRBD1 (5 bases). The CDR3 is 14 residues long. V dropped 4 bases and J dropped 6 bases, with 13 bases sitting between them. Germline CDR1 SGHDT, CDR2 YYEEEE. The CDR3 loop is CASSLTVEYEKLFF. CDR3 bases: TGTGCCAGCAGCCTGACAGTAGAATATGAAAAACTGTTTTTT.

This chain joins TRBV28 and TRBJ1-2; tentative D call: TRBD1 (5 bases). Per germline, CDR1 MDHEN and CDR2 SYDVKM. V was cut by 6 bases and J by 4 bases, with 15 bases left in between. The CDR3 is made up of 14 amino acids. CDR3 bases: TGTGCCAGCAGAAAGCAGGGCAGCAGCTATGGCTACACCTTC. Translating gives CASRKQGSSYGYTF.